The 7 T cell receptor beta chains below all came from one sample that was sequenced in a study of radiotherapy plus CTLA-4 blockade in lung cancer. Profiled with immunoSEQ multiplex PCR; TCRdb holds only in-frame clones, not every one. In the table there are 75,000 to 100,000 clones, around 86% of which are singletons. The material was peripheral blood, obtained from a patient treated with radiotherapy plus ipilimumab. The receptor source for this set is a human donor with non-small cell lung cancer who had a partial response to radiotherapy plus ipilimumab.

The V and J genes are TRBV2 and TRBJ2-2; D is unresolved. This CDR3 region has 14 residues. The V and J ends lost 2 bases and 1 base respectively, with 5 bases between them. The V gene's germline CDR1 is SNHLY and CDR2 FYNNEI. CDR3 sequence reads: CASSEYWNTGELFF. The CDR3 DNA is TGTGCCAGCAGTGAATACTGGAACACCGGGGAGCTGTTTTTT.

This sequence joins TRBV11-2 and TRBJ1-2, with D unclear. The germline V gene encodes CDR1 SGHAT and CDR2 FQNNGV. The V end lost 5 bases, the J end lost 5 bases, and 12 bases lay between the germline ends. The CDR3 is 13 residues long. The CDR3 sequence is CASSQGLSYGYTF. CDR3 sequence (DNA): TGTGCCAGCAGCCAAGGACTGAGTTATGGCTACACCTTC.

In its sample, this clone was seen a few times. The chain has TRBV7-2 and TRBJ2-7, with 15 bases aligning to TRBD2. J gave up 4 bases and V 1 base, and 5 bases lay outside the gene matches. This CDR3 contains 17 residues. Germline CDR1 SGHTA, CDR2 FQGNSA. The CDR3 DNA sequence: TGTGCCAGCAGCTTAGGGACTAGCGGGAGGGTTTGGTACGAGCAGTACTTC. As protein: CASSLGTSGRVWYEQYF.

The rearrangement uses TRBV18 and TRBJ1-5; 10 nucleotides align to TRBD1. CDR1 and CDR2 from the germline V gene are KGHSH and LQKENI. The CDR3 loop spans 16 amino acids. With 3 bases clipped from V and 1 base from J, the junction kept 3 bases outside the gene matches. The CDR3 DNA sequence: TGTGCCAGCTCACCCGGGACAGGGGCAAGCAATCAGCCCCAGCATTTT. Its translation: CASSPGTGASNQPQHF.

The J gene is TRBJ2-3, the V gene TRBV9, with 9 bases lining up with TRBD1. Trimming cost V 3 bases and J 3 bases; bases outside gene matches: 2. CDR1 SGDLS and CDR2 YYNGEE come from the germline V gene. The CDR3 length is 14 residues. The CDR3 here is CASSAGTGTDTQYF. The CDR3, as DNA: TGTGCCAGCAGCGCTGGGACAGGGACAGATACGCAGTATTTT. Together with reference TRBV9 and TRBJ2-3, the CDR3 gives the full variable domain: DSGVTQTPKHLITATGQRVTLRCSPRSGDLSVYWYQQSLDQGLQFLIQYYNGEERAKGNILERFSAQQFPDLHSELNLSSLELGDSALYFCASSAGTGTDTQYFGPGTRLTVL.

The chain links TRBV5-4 to TRBJ2-5, with D perhaps TRBD1 (5 bases). Germline V gene data show CDR1 as SGHNT and CDR2 as YYREEE (reference sequence). V was shortened by 0 bases and J by 3 bases, with 12 bases between the two germline ends. The CDR3 contains 15 residues. CDR3 sequence (DNA): TGTGCCAGCAGCTTGGCCCAGGGCTTTGAAGAGACCCAGTACTTC. It codes for CASSLAQGFEETQYF.

The chain combines TRBV20-1 with TRBJ1-1; D not certain. The CDR3 is 11 amino acids. Germline V lookup: CDR1 DFQATT, CDR2 SNEGSKA (reference sequence). V was cut by 4 bases and J by 5 bases, with 8 bases left in between. The CDR3 DNA reads TGCAGTGCTATCCGTACAACTGAAGCTTTCTTT. Residues: CSAIRTTEAFF.